This T cell receptor beta chain was captured in a study of CD8 T cells in ankylosing spondylitis. MiXCR was run by TCRdb on the 5' RACE reads, yielding one entry per CDR3 protein. The sample yields roughly 240,000 distinct CDR3 sequences, approximately 8.4% seen once. From germline, CDR1 is SGHAT and CDR2 FQNNGV. The ends were cut back, 1 base at V and 2 bases at J, with 9 bases in the middle. The CDR3 spans 16 residues. The TCR was taken from a female donor with ankylosing spondylitis or in good health (not recorded which). Sequenced input: blood, either unsorted or a sorted T cell fraction (not recorded which). The chain uses TRBV11-2 and TRBJ2-6; TRBD2 is a possible D gene (6 bases). CDR3 bases: TGTGCCAGCAGCTTAGGATGGGGGGCTGGGGCCAACGTCCTGACTTTC. Its protein is CASSLGWGAGANVLTF.